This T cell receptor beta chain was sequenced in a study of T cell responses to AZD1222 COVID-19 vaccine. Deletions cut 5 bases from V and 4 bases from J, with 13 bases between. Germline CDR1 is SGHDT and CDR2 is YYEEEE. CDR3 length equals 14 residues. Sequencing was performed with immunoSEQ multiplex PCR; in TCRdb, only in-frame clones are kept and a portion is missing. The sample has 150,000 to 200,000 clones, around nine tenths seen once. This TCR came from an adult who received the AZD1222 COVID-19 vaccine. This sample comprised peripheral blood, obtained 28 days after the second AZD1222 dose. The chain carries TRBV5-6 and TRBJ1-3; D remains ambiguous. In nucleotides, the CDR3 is TGTGCCAGCAGACGGGCACATGCCGGAAACACCATATATTTT. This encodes CASRRAHAGNTIYF.